This TCR beta chain was observed in a study of T cell responses to AZD1222 COVID-19 vaccine. The study's findings and limits: Possibly, clonal diversity was underestimated; donors were largely white British and included more females. Spike-specific TCR breadth and depth were elevated following two AZD1222 doses. Distributed over spike, vaccine-associated CD4 TCRs predominated at 160-218 and 743-854.

Produced via immunoSEQ multiplex PCR; TCRdb's table is partial and in-frame only. The sample carries 100,000 to 150,000 clones, about 89% recorded once. Comment on this clone: Its antigen is not identified.

The CDR3 spans 16 residues. The sequencing used peripheral blood, collected on day 0 of AZD1222 vaccination. The TCR comes from an adult in good health. The J gene is TRBJ1-1, the V gene TRBV21-1. TRBV21-1 is a recognized pseudogene. CDR3 residues: CASSEPPRIRDTEAFF. CDR3 in DNA: TGTGCCAGCAGCGAACCCCCCCGTATTCGAGACACTGAAGCTTTCTTT.